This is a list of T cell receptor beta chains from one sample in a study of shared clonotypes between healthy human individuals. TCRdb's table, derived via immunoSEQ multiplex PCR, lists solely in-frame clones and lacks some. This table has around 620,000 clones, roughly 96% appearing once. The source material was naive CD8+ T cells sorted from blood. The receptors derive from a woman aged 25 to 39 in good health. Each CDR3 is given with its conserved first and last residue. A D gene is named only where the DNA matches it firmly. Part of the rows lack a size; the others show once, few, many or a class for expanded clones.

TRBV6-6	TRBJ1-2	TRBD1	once	CASSSRQGTNYGYTF	TGTGCCAGCAGTTCCCGACAGGGGACAAACTATGGCTACACCTTC
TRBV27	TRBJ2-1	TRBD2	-	CASSHGTSGKDEQFF	TGTGCCAGCAGTCACGGGACTAGCGGGAAGGATGAGCAGTTCTTC
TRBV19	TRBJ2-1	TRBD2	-	CASSTLAGGGNEQFF	TGTGCCAGTAGTACTCTAGCGGGAGGAGGCAATGAGCAGTTCTTC
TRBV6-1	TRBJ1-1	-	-	CASSVWVVMNTEAFF	TGTGCCAGCAGTGTGTGGGTCGTAATGAACACTGAAGCTTTCTTT
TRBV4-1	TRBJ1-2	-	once	CASSQHGSYGYTF	TGCGCCAGCAGCCAGCACGGGTCTTATGGCTACACCTTC
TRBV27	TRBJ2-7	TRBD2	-	CASSFGLAGTYEQYF	TGTGCCAGCAGTTTTGGACTAGCGGGGACCTACGAGCAGTACTTC
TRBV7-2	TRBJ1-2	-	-	CASSSLGFGYTF	TGTGCCAGCAGCTCGCTAGGCTTTGGCTACACCTTC
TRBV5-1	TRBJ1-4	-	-	CASSLGQGPATNEKLFF	TGCGCCAGCAGCTTGGGGCAGGGACCTGCAACTAATGAAAAACTGTTTTTT
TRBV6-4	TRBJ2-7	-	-	CASSDSIGGSYEQYF	TGTGCCAGCAGTGACTCGATCGGGGGCTCCTACGAGCAGTACTTC
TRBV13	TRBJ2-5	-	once	CASSDPAEETQYF	TGTGCCAGCAGCGATCCGGCTGAAGAGACCCAGTACTTC
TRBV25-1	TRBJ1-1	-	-	CASSRLGANTEAFF	TGTGCCAGCAGCCGCCTTGGAGCGAACACTGAAGCTTTCTTT
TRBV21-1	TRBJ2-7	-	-	CASSKVLGLVHHYEQYF	TGTGCCAGCAGCAAAGTACTGGGGCTAGTTCATCACTACGAGCAGTACTTC
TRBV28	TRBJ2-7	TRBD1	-	CASSLPAGTDNEQYF	TGTGCCAGCAGTTTACCCGCCGGGACAGATAACGAGCAGTACTTC